These T cell receptor beta chains were read from a single sample in a study of OX40 agonist ivuxolimab in advanced cancers. Measured with immunoSEQ multiplex PCR; TCRdb has only the in-frame clones, and not every one. Of roughly 92,000 clones in the sample, roughly 89% were seen once. Sequenced here: CD4+ or CD8+ T cells sorted from blood, sampled in a trial of the OX40 agonist ivuxolimab. Receptors were obtained from an adult with an advanced solid tumor such as melanoma, head and neck, liver or kidney cancer. CDR3s leave out the opening cysteine and the closing phenylalanine or tryptophan.

TRBJ1-1	TRBV11-3	ASRQGQGLGEAF
TRBJ1-4	TRBV7-2	ASSPRSWTNEKLF
TRBJ2-6	TRBV5-1	ASSTHSGANVLT
TRBJ1-1	TRBV27	ASSFTGWDRGGNTEAF
TRBJ2-1	TRBV28	ASCSGTSGHNEQF
TRBJ1-5	TRBV5-6	ASSLAGYQPQH
TRBJ1-2	TRBV18	ASSPGAPDYGYT
TRBJ2-7	TRBV11-2	ASSLAGGSYEQY
TRBJ1-1	TRBV2	ASSEWGREAF
TRBJ1-6	TRBV21-1	ASSKADGNSPLH
TRBJ2-1	TRBV14	ASSQDRPGGKF
TRBJ2-2	TRBV15	ATSRDLYNTGELF
TRBJ2-5	TRBV5-1	ASSLVGGGVQETQY
TRBJ1-2	TRBV6-6	ASSMDSGGGYT
TRBJ2-1	TRBV7-3	ASSSTGRSYNEQF
TRBJ2-2	TRBV5-1	ASSLLGQGRTGELF
TRBJ2-5	TRBV29-1	SVVWGETQY
TRBJ2-7	TRBV6-1	ASSVTGLRGEQY
TRBJ1-6	TRBV7-9	ASSLDGTGYGSPLH
TRBJ2-1	TRBV28	ASSQSRGYTYNEQF
TRBJ1-2	TRBV6-6	ASSYLGQSGYT
TRBJ2-2	TRBV29-1	SVEDLKGQTGELF